The 5 T cell receptor beta chains given below trace back to one sample, sequenced in a study of cytomegalovirus exposure and HLA in healthy donors. The PCR employed 60 Vbeta primers together with 13 Jbeta primers. Clones were sequenced by immunoSEQ multiplex PCR, and TCRdb holds only the in-frame ones, with some missing. Of about 170,000 clones listed, roughly three quarters are singletons. Sequencing used PBMCs. All receptors come from a woman between 50 and 59 years old in good health and CMV-seronegative.

Notes on this clone: This specimen includes other DNA sequences encoding the same CDR3. The chain links TRBV15 to TRBJ1-2, with D uncertain. Germline CDR1 and CDR2: LNHNV and YYDKDF (reference sequence). Trimming took 4 bases from V and 3 from J, leaving 6 bases between them. CDR3 length: 12 amino acids. The CDR3 loop reads CATSTGHYGYTF. CDR3 nucleotide sequence: TGTGCCACCAGCACAGGCCACTATGGCTACACCTTC.

For the CDR3, the DNA is TGTGCCTGGAGGGCAGGTGGCTATGGCTACACCTTC. It encodes CAWRAGGYGYTF. The gene calls are TRBV30 and TRBJ1-2; D is uncertain. Germline values: CDR1 GTSNPN, CDR2 SVGIG (reference sequence). The V end lost 3 bases, the J end lost 4 bases, and 9 bases lay between the germline ends. CDR3 size: 12 residues.

The CDR3 sequence: CASSFAGTGGITYEQYF. CDR3 nucleotide sequence: TGTGCCAGCAGCTTCGCCGGGACAGGGGGAATCACCTACGAGCAGTACTTC. V usage is TRBV7-9 and J usage is TRBJ2-7, with 11 positions matching TRBD1. This CDR3 is built from 17 residues. With 3 bases clipped from V and 2 bases from J, the junction kept 9 bases outside the gene matches. The germline gives CDR1 SEHNR, CDR2 FQNEAQ (reference sequence).

In its sample, this clone was seen a few times. The chain uses TRBV4-3 and TRBJ2-3; weak D call: TRBD2 (6 bases). V was cut by 0 bases and J by 0 bases, with 16 bases left in between. CDR1 and CDR2 from the germline V gene are LGHNA and YSLEER. The CDR3 consists of 18 residues. The DNA for the CDR3 is TGCGCCAGCAGCCAAGAGCTAAGTAGCGGACCTAGCACAGATACGCAGTATTTT. Its protein is CASSQELSSGPSTDTQYF.

The chain has TRBV19 and TRBJ1-6; D remains ambiguous. Germline CDR1 and CDR2: LNHDA and SQIVND (reference sequence). V was cut by 0 bases and J by 5 bases, with 11 bases left in between. The length of the CDR3 is 16 residues. The CDR3 coding sequence is TGTGCCAGTAGTATAGATCCGAGAAAAAATAATTCACCCCTCCACTTT. This codes for CASSIDPRKNNSPLHF.